This T cell receptor (beta chain) was recorded in a study of cytomegalovirus exposure and HLA in healthy donors. This clone appeared a single time. Participants comprised healthy donors of bone marrow. CDR3 length: 14 amino acids. Germline assignment: CDR1 SGHNT and CDR2 YYREEE (reference sequence). The V gene lost 4 bases and the J gene lost 2 bases, with 10 bases spanning the gap. The PCR was carried out with 60 Vbeta primers and 13 Jbeta primers. Assay: immunoSEQ multiplex PCR; the TCRdb copy retains only in-frame clones and omits some. The data contain fewer than 150,000 clones, approximately 80% of them singletons.

Sample: PBMCs. The clonotype comes from a male donor in good health and CMV-seronegative. The rearrangement uses TRBV5-4 and TRBJ1-3, with D hard to call. The chain's CDR3 is CASSPGITGNTIYF. CDR3 coding DNA: TGTGCCAGCAGCCCAGGTATAACTGGAAACACCATATATTTT.